This record looks at one T cell receptor beta chain sequence and its context. The antigen is unknown. Sample time point: week 5, during vaccination. Doses of 300 ug of mutant IDH1 20-mer peptide were given with topical imiquimod. Donors had new WHO grade 3 or 4 IDH1-mutant, ATRX-lost astrocytomas. This sample was taken from a study of a mutant IDH1 vaccine in newly diagnosed glioma. In the study overall: Vaccines were first given 4-6 weeks after radiotherapy alone, or with temozolomide cycles. Among treated patients, 62.5% were male and around 38% female, and mean age was 40.4 years. Overall study findings and caveats: Vaccination elicited immune responses in 90% to 95% of patients.

The table came from immunoSEQ multiplex PCR; TCRdb's copy has only in-frame clones and leaves some out. Of fewer than 65,000 clones in the sample, about 81% were seen once. Germline lookup yields CDR1 SNHLY and CDR2 FYNNEI. This CDR3 is built from 14 residues. Unmatched junction bases numbered 8, after V lost 7 bases and J lost 8 bases. The sample in question was PBMCs, obtained from a glioma patient whose treatment included an IDH1 peptide vaccine. This TCR was recovered from a man between 25 and 39 years old with glioma. This sequence joins TRBV2 and TRBJ1-4, with 9 bases lining up with TRBD1. CDR3 residues: CASKLGQGQEKLFF. CDR3 sequence (DNA): TGTGCCAGCAAGCTTGGACAGGGGCAAGAAAAACTGTTTTTT.